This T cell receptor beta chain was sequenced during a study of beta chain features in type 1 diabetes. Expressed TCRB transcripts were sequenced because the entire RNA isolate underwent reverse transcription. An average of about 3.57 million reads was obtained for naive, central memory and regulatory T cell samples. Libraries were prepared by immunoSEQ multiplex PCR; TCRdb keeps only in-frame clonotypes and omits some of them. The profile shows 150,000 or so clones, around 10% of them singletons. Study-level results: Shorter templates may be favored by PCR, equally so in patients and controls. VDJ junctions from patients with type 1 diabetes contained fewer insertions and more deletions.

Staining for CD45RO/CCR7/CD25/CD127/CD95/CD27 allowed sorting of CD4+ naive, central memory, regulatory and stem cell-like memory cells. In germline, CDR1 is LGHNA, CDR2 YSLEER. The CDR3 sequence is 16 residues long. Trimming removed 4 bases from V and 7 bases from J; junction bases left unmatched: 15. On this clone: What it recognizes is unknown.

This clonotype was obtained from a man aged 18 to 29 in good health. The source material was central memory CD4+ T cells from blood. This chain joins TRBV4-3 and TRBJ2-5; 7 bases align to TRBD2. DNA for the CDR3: TGCGCCAGCAGCCTCATAGCGGGCCCCAAGGGCGGGACCCAGTACTTC. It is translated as CASSLIAGPKGGTQYF.